These T cell receptor beta chains were read from a single sample in a study of shared clonotypes between healthy human individuals. Here immunoSEQ multiplex PCR was the method, and the copy in TCRdb shows in-frame clones only, minus some. The profile shows approximately 2.1 million clones, more than 85% of them singletons. The sample comprised naive CD4+ T cells from PBMCs. These receptors all stem from a young man in good health. Some clones in this sample may be carry-over from other donors' samples. CDR3s include the opening cysteine and the closing phenylalanine or tryptophan. The order of the fields is CDR3 length, J gene, clone size, V gene, D gene, CDR3 DNA, CDR3 protein. D genes are given only for firm matches. Not every row has a clone size; where given, it reads once, few, many or a size class.

len: 16
j_gene: TRBJ1-5
abundance: .
v_gene: TRBV4-1
d_gene: .
CDR3nt: TGCGCCAGCAGCCAAGTATCGGGGGGGAGCAATCAGCCCCAGCATTTT
CDR3aa: CASSQVSGGSNQPQHF

len: 12
j_gene: TRBJ1-1
abundance: .
v_gene: TRBV2
d_gene: .
CDR3nt: TGTGCCAGCAGCCGAGGGGGTCCTGAAGCTTTCTTT
CDR3aa: CASSRGGPEAFF

len: 15
j_gene: TRBJ2-7
abundance: .
v_gene: TRBV14
d_gene: TRBD2
CDR3nt: TGTGCCAGCAGCCCATCGGGGGGGGGCACCTACGAGCAGTACTTC
CDR3aa: CASSPSGGGTYEQYF

len: 14
j_gene: TRBJ1-2
abundance: .
v_gene: TRBV19
d_gene: .
CDR3nt: TGTGCCAGTAGTATAGAGGGACAAAACTATGGCTACACCTTC
CDR3aa: CASSIEGQNYGYTF

len: 15
j_gene: TRBJ2-7
abundance: .
v_gene: TRBV27
d_gene: TRBD1
CDR3nt: TGTGCCACCGTAGGGATTGGGACAGGGACCTACGAGCAGTACTTC
CDR3aa: CATVGIGTGTYEQYF

len: 11
j_gene: TRBJ1-1
abundance: .
v_gene: TRBV28
d_gene: .
CDR3nt: TGTGCCAGCAGCTCTCTGCATATATCTTTCTTT
CDR3aa: CASSSLHISFF

len: 15
j_gene: TRBJ2-6
abundance: .
v_gene: TRBV6-5
d_gene: TRBD2
CDR3nt: TGTGCCAGCAGCTTCGGGACTACCGGGGCCAACGTCCTGACTTTC
CDR3aa: CASSFGTTGANVLTF

len: 13
j_gene: TRBJ1-1
abundance: .
v_gene: TRBV2
d_gene: .
CDR3nt: TGTGCCAGCAGTCTTCAGGGGAACACTGAAGCTTTCTTT
CDR3aa: CASSLQGNTEAFF

len: 15
j_gene: TRBJ2-4
abundance: .
v_gene: TRBV6-5
d_gene: .
CDR3nt: TGTGCCAGCAGTTATGACTCCCCTGCCAAAAACATTCAGTACTTC
CDR3aa: CASSYDSPAKNIQYF

len: 14
j_gene: TRBJ2-7
abundance: .
v_gene: TRBV6-6
d_gene: TRBD1
CDR3nt: TGTGCCAGCAGTTTCCGGGACAGGACCTACGAGCAGTACTTC
CDR3aa: CASSFRDRTYEQYF

len: 11
j_gene: TRBJ2-5
abundance: .
v_gene: TRBV20-1
d_gene: .
CDR3nt: TGCAGTGCTAGGTCTACAACGGAGCAGTACTTC
CDR3aa: CSARSTTEQYF

len: 14
j_gene: TRBJ2-1
abundance: .
v_gene: TRBV9
d_gene: .
CDR3nt: TGTGCCAGCAGCGCGGGACCTTCCTACAATGAGCAGTTCTTC
CDR3aa: CASSAGPSYNEQFF

len: 14
j_gene: TRBJ1-1
abundance: .
v_gene: TRBV27
d_gene: TRBD1
CDR3nt: TGTGCCAGCAGTTCGACAGGGAGGAACACTGAAGCTTTCTTT
CDR3aa: CASSSTGRNTEAFF

len: 12
j_gene: TRBJ2-1
abundance: once
v_gene: TRBV6-1
d_gene: .
CDR3nt: TGTGCCAGCAGTGGGACTTGGAATGAGCAGTTCTTC
CDR3aa: CASSGTWNEQFF

len: 12
j_gene: TRBJ1-5
abundance: .
v_gene: TRBV6-6
d_gene: .
CDR3nt: TGTGCCAGCAGGGACAGCAATCAGCCCCAGCATTTT
CDR3aa: CASRDSNQPQHF

len: 15
j_gene: TRBJ1-1
abundance: .
v_gene: TRBV4-3
d_gene: .
CDR3nt: TGCGCCAGCAGCCAAGATCGCCACCACGGCACTGAAGCTTTCTTT
CDR3aa: CASSQDRHHGTEAFF

len: 15
j_gene: TRBJ2-4
abundance: .
v_gene: TRBV5-1
d_gene: .
CDR3nt: TGCGCCAGCAGCTTGGGAGGGGAACCCAAAAACATTCAGTACTTC
CDR3aa: CASSLGGEPKNIQYF

len: 16
j_gene: TRBJ1-2
abundance: .
v_gene: TRBV5-1
d_gene: TRBD1
CDR3nt: TGCGCCAGCAGCCCGATCTCGCCGACAGGGAGCTATGGCTACACCTTC
CDR3aa: CASSPISPTGSYGYTF

len: 14
j_gene: TRBJ2-7
abundance: .
v_gene: TRBV2
d_gene: TRBD1
CDR3nt: TGTGCCAGCAGATCTCGACAGGGTTGGTACGAGCAGTACTTC
CDR3aa: CASRSRQGWYEQYF

len: 12
j_gene: TRBJ1-3
abundance: .
v_gene: TRBV30
d_gene: .
CDR3nt: TGTGCCTGGAGTGTACGTGGAAACACCATATATTTT
CDR3aa: CAWSVRGNTIYF

len: 13
j_gene: TRBJ1-1
abundance: few
v_gene: TRBV7-9
d_gene: TRBD1
CDR3nt: TGTGCCAGCGGGAGACAGGGGAACACTGAAGCTTTCTTT
CDR3aa: CASGRQGNTEAFF

len: 12
j_gene: TRBJ2-7
abundance: .
v_gene: TRBV6-5
d_gene: .
CDR3nt: TGTGCCAGCAGTTGGACGGTCTACGAGCAGTACTTC
CDR3aa: CASSWTVYEQYF

len: 14
j_gene: TRBJ2-1
abundance: .
v_gene: TRBV5-8
d_gene: .
CDR3nt: TGTGCCAGCAGCTTAATTCTCCCTTGGGGTGAGCAGTTCTTC
CDR3aa: CASSLILPWGEQFF

len: 14
j_gene: TRBJ1-5
abundance: .
v_gene: TRBV10-3
d_gene: .
CDR3nt: TGTGCCATCAGTGAGTCCGGAGGCCGTTATCCCCAGCATTTT
CDR3aa: CAISESGGRYPQHF

len: 11
j_gene: TRBJ2-1
abundance: .
v_gene: TRBV28
d_gene: .
CDR3nt: TGCAAGGCCGCCGGGTACAGTGAGCAGTTCTTC
CDR3aa: CKAAGYSEQFF

len: 12
j_gene: TRBJ2-5
abundance: .
v_gene: TRBV9
d_gene: .
CDR3nt: TGTGCCAGCAGCGTAGGTTCAGAGACCCAGTACTTC
CDR3aa: CASSVGSETQYF

len: 17
j_gene: TRBJ2-1
abundance: .
v_gene: TRBV5-1
d_gene: TRBD2
CDR3nt: TGCGCCAGCAGCTTGGCTTTCTTTGGGGGAGGGCGGAATGAGCAGTTCTTC
CDR3aa: CASSLAFFGGGRNEQFF

len: 15
j_gene: TRBJ2-1
abundance: once
v_gene: TRBV5-1
d_gene: TRBD2
CDR3nt: TGCGCCAGCAGCTTGGCCGTGCGGGAGATGGATGAGCAGTTCTTC
CDR3aa: CASSLAVREMDEQFF

len: 12
j_gene: TRBJ1-1
abundance: .
v_gene: TRBV10-3
d_gene: .
CDR3nt: TGTGCCATCAGTGCAGAGAACACTGAAGCTTTCTTT
CDR3aa: CAISAENTEAFF

len: 15
j_gene: TRBJ1-5
abundance: .
v_gene: TRBV9
d_gene: TRBD1
CDR3nt: TGTGCCAGCAGCGTGGGGACAGGACCAAATCAGCCCCAGCATTTT
CDR3aa: CASSVGTGPNQPQHF

len: 15
j_gene: TRBJ1-5
abundance: .
v_gene: TRBV6-5
d_gene: .
CDR3nt: TGTGCCAGCAGACGGGCCACGGGTAGCAATCAGCCCCAGCATTTT
CDR3aa: CASRRATGSNQPQHF

len: 13
j_gene: TRBJ2-4
abundance: .
v_gene: TRBV9
d_gene: TRBD1
CDR3nt: TGTGCCAGCAGCGCTGGGACAGGGTACATTCAGTACTTC
CDR3aa: CASSAGTGYIQYF

len: 17
j_gene: TRBJ2-7
abundance: .
v_gene: TRBV4-1
d_gene: TRBD2
CDR3nt: TGCGCCAGCAGCCACCTAACCGGGGGGGGAAGCTCCTACGAGCAGTACTTC
CDR3aa: CASSHLTGGGSSYEQYF

len: 15
j_gene: TRBJ1-3
abundance: .
v_gene: TRBV28
d_gene: .
CDR3nt: TGTGCCAGCAGTTACGGAACACGTTCTGGAAACACCATATATTTT
CDR3aa: CASSYGTRSGNTIYF

len: 14
j_gene: TRBJ1-5
abundance: .
v_gene: TRBV28
d_gene: .
CDR3nt: TGTGCCAGCAGTCCCGCCACGGAGGGTCAGCCCCAGCATTTT
CDR3aa: CASSPATEGQPQHF

len: 11
j_gene: TRBJ1-2
abundance: .
v_gene: TRBV9
d_gene: .
CDR3nt: TGTGCCAGCAGCCCCCAGGATGGCTACACCTTC
CDR3aa: CASSPQDGYTF